What follows is one T cell receptor beta chain and its context. Its antigen is as yet unknown. Sequencing was performed with immunoSEQ multiplex PCR; in TCRdb, only in-frame clones are kept and a portion is missing. Here the sample spans tens of thousands of clones, about 89% being singletons. Peripheral blood came from all dose cohorts at three timepoints. Between the trimmed V and J ends, which lost 4 bases and 3 bases, there was a span of 25 bases. From germline, CDR1 is GTSNPN and CDR2 SVGIG (reference sequence). This CDR3 has 18 residues. The data were taken from a study of OX40 agonist ivuxolimab in advanced cancers. Overall study context: All patients had ivuxolimab intravenously every 2 weeks at 0.01 to 10 mg/kg.

Study-wide points: The antigen specificity of the peripheral T cells (those that were expanded) was not determined. Compared with CD4+, CD8+ T cells on average had more expanded clones.

The chain joins TRBV30 to TRBJ2-1; D possibly matches TRBD1 or TRBD2 (5 bases each). The receptor comes from an adult with an advanced solid tumor such as melanoma, head and neck, liver or kidney cancer. The source material was CD4+ or CD8+ T cells sorted from blood, sampled in a trial of the OX40 agonist ivuxolimab. This chain's CDR3 is CAWIPQGDDSRGYNEQFF. The CDR3 DNA reads TGTGCCTGGATTCCCCAGGGAGATGATAGCCGGGGCTACAATGAGCAGTTCTTC.